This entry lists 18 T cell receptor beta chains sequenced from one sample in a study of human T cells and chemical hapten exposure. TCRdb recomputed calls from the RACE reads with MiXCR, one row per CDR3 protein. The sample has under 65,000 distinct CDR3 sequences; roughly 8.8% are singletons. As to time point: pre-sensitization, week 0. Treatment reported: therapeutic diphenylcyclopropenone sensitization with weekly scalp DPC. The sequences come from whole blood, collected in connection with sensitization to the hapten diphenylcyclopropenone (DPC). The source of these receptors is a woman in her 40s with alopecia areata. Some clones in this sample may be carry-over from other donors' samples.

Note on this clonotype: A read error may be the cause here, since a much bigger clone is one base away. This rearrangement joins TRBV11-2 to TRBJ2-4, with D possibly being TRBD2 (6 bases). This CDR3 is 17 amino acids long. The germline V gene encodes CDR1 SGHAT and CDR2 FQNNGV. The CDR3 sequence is CASSQPFGGEAKNFQYF. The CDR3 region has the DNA TGTGCCAGCAGCCAGCCTTTTGGCGGGGAGGCCAAAAACTTTCAGTACTTC.

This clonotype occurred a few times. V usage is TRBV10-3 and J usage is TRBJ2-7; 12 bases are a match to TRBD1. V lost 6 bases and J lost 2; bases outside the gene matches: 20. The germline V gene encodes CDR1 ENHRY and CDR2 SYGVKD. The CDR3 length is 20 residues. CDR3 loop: CAISDPLTGTGGSVTYEQYF. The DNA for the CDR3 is TGTGCCATCAGCGACCCTTTGACCGGGACAGGGGGCTCTGTAACCTACGAGCAGTACTTC.

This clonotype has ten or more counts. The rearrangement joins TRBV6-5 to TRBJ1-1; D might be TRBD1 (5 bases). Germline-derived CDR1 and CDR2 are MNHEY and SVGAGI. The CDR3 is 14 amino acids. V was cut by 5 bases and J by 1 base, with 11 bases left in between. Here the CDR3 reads CASSRTGRNTEAFF. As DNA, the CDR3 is TGTGCCAGCAGTCGGACGGGACGGAACACTGAAGCTTTCTTT.

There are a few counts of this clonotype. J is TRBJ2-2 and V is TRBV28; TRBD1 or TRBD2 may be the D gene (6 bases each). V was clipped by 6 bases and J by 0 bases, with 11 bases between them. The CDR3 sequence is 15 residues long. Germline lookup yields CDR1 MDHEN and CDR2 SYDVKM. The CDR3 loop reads CASRLGGPNTGELFF. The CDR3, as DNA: TGTGCCAGCAGACTCGGGGGCCCGAACACCGGGGAGCTGTTTTTT.

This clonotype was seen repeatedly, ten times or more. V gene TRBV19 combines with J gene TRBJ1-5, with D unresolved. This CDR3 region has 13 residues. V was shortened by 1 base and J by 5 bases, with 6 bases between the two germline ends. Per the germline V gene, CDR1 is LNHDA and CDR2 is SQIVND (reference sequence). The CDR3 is CASSIGGHQPQHF. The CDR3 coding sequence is TGTGCCAGTAGTATAGGAGGCCATCAGCCCCAGCATTTT.

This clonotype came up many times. CDR3 residues: CSARSASGGSKVEQFF. The CDR3, as DNA: TGCAGTGCTAGATCTGCTAGCGGGGGGTCTAAGGTTGAGCAGTTCTTC. The chain carries TRBV20-1 and TRBJ2-1, with 11 bases matching TRBD2. The CDR3 runs to 16 residues. J gave up 9 bases and V 2 bases, and 12 bases lay outside the gene matches. CDR1 and CDR2 from the germline V gene are DFQATT and SNEGSKA (reference sequence).

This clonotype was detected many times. CDR3 in amino acids: CASSFRVGVRDTQYF. The CDR3 region has the DNA TGTGCCAGCAGTTTTAGGGTAGGGGTTCGGGATACGCAGTATTTT. The chain joins TRBV27 to TRBJ2-3, with D tentatively TRBD1 (5 bases). Trimming took off 3 bases at V and 6 bases at J, with 16 bases between the two ends. The germline gives CDR1 MNHEY, CDR2 SMNVEV (reference sequence). The CDR3 is made up of 15 amino acids.

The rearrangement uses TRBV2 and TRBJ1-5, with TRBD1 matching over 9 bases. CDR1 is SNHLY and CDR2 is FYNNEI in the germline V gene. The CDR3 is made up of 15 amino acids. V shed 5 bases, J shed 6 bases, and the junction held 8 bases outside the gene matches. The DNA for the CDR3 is TGTGCCAGCAGTTTCGACAGGGGGGAGAGTCAGCCCCAGCATTTT. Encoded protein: CASSFDRGESQPQHF.

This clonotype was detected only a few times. CDR3 in amino acids: CASSLDTGHTQYF. The CDR3, as DNA: TGTGCCAGCAGTCTGGACACAGGGCATACGCAGTATTTT. V is TRBV12-3 or TRBV12-4 and J is TRBJ2-3, with D possibly TRBD1 on 6 matching bases. This CDR3 comprises 13 residues. With 5 bases removed from V and 7 bases from J, the gap between germline ends came to 13 bases.

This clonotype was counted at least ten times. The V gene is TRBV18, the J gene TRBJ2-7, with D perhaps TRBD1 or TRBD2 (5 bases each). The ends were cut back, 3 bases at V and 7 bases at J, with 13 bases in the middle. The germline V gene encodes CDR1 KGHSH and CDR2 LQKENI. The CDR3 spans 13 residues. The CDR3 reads CASSPHTGAEQYF. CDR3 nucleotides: TGTGCCAGCTCACCCCACACCGGGGCAGAGCAGTACTTC.

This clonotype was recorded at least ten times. CDR3 residues: CASSQAGTGGYGYTF. In DNA, the CDR3 is TGCGCCAGCAGCCAAGCCGGGACCGGCGGCTATGGCTACACCTTC. V gene TRBV5-1 combines with J gene TRBJ1-2; TRBD1 might be the D (5 bases). The length of the CDR3 is 15 residues. Germline V gene lookup returns CDR1 SGHRS and CDR2 YFSETQ. V was shortened by 4 bases and J by 4 bases, with 17 bases between the two germline ends.

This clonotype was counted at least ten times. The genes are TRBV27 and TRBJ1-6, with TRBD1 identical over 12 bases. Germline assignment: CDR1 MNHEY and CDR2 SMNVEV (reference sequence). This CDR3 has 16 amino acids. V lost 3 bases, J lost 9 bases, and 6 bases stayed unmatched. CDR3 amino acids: CASSFWDRGRSSPLHF. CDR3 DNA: TGTGCCAGCAGTTTTTGGGACAGGGGGCGTTCTTCACCCCTCCACTTT.

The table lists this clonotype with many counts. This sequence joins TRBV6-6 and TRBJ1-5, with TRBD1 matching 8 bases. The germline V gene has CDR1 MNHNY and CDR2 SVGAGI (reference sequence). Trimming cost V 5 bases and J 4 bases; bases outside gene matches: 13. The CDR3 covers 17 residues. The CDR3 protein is CASSPRSWTGINQPQHF. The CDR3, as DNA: TGTGCCAGCAGTCCCCGATCGTGGACAGGGATAAATCAGCCCCAGCATTTT.

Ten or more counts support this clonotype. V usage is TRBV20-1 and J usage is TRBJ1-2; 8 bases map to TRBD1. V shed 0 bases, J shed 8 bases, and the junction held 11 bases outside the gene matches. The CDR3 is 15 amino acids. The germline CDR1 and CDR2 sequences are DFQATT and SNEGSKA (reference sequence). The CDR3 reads CSARDRAGGPRGYTF. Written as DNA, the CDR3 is TGCAGTGCTAGAGATCGGGCAGGGGGCCCCCGCGGCTACACCTTC.

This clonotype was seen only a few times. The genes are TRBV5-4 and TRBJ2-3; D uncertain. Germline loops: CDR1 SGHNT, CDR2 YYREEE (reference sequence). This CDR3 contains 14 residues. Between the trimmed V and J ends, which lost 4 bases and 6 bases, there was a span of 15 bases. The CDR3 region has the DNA TGTGCCAGCAGCACTACAAGAATTTCGGATACGCAGTATTTT. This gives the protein CASSTTRISDTQYF.

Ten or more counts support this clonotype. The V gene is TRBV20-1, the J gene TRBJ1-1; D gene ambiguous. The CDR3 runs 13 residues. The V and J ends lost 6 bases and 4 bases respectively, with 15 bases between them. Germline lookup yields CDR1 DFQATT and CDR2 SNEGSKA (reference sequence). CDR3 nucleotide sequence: TGCAGTGCAAGACCTACAGTGGGCACTGAAGCTTTCTTT. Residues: CSARPTVGTEAFF.

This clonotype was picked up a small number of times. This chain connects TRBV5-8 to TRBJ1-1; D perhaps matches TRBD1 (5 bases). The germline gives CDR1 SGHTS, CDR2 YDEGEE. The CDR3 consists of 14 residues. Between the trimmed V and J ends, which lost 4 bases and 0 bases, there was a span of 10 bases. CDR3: CASSADILNTEAFF. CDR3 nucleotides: TGTGCCAGCAGCGCGGACATTTTGAACACTGAAGCTTTCTTT.

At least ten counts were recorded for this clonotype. The CDR3 DNA reads as TGCGCCAGCAGCCCCGATTCCCCGCACTATGGCTACACCTTC. Amino acid sequence: CASSPDSPHYGYTF. J is TRBJ1-2 and V is TRBV5-1, with unresolved D. Between the trimmed V and J ends, which lost 4 bases and 3 bases, there was a span of 13 bases. The CDR3 consists of 14 residues. Germline CDR1 is SGHRS and CDR2 is YFSETQ.